One sample yielded the 11 T cell receptor beta chains listed below, sequenced in a study of Graves' ophthalmopathy and Graves' hyperthyroidism (dated by TCRdb to the late 2010s). The run used an Illumina HiSeq 2000. TCR beta CDR3 regions were amplified from RNA transcripts for repertoire sequencing. HTBI primers and the Qiagen OneStep RT-PCR kit were used in a first-round RT-PCR, which was followed by a second-round multiplex PCR, size selection and purification. The public reads were quality trimmed at Q25 with fastp and then assembled into clones with MiXCR by TCRdb, keeping productive beta chains. Under each unique CDR3 protein, matching rows form one entry showing the most common genes and DNA. This sample lists 580,000 or so distinct CDR3 sequences; 39% were detected once. In total, the top ten clones hold about 4% of the sample. Input material: peripheral blood or thyroid tissue (not recorded which). Source of these receptors: an adult man with Graves' hyperthyroidism.

This clonotype has at least ten counts. V and J are TRBV2 and TRBJ2-5; possibly TRBD2 for D (6 bases). With 11 bases removed from V and 5 bases from J, the gap between germline ends came to 18 bases. Germline lookup yields CDR1 SNHLY and CDR2 FYNNEI. The CDR3 is 13 amino acids. CDR3 protein: CASGLSQVETQYF. For the CDR3, the DNA is TGTGCCTCCGGACTAAGTCAGGTGGAGACCCAGTACTTC.

A word on this clonotype: A clone one base away is much larger, so this may be a read error. The chain combines TRBV5-1 with TRBJ1-3, with D possibly being TRBD1 (5 bases). Between the trimmed V and J ends, which lost 4 bases and 3 bases, there was a span of 20 bases. The CDR3 is 17 amino acids. Looked up from germline, CDR1 is SGHRS and CDR2 is YFSETQ. The CDR3 DNA follows: TGCGCCAGCAGCCCAACTCATGGCAGGGCTGGTGGAAACACCATATATTTT. The encoded protein is CASSPTHGRAGGNTIYF.

The table lists this clonotype with a few counts. In DNA, the CDR3 is TGTGCCAGCAGAGGGACAGGGAGAAATCAGCCCCAGCATTTT. Its translation: CASRGTGRNQPQHF. This rearrangement joins TRBV6-1 to TRBJ1-5; 9 nucleotides align to TRBD1. This CDR3 has 14 residues. V was pared by 6 bases and J by 4 bases, with 4 bases of the junction left unmatched. In germline, CDR1 is MNHNS, CDR2 SASEGT.

The V call is TRBV7-8, the J call TRBJ1-2, with 12 bases lining up with TRBD1. V gave up 3 bases and J gave up 7 bases; unmatched junction bases: 6. The CDR3 runs 15 residues. The germline CDR1 and CDR2 sequences are SGHVS and FQNEAQ. CDR3 protein: CASSLPGQGARGYTF. The CDR3 DNA reads TGTGCCAGCAGCTTGCCGGGACAGGGGGCACGTGGCTACACCTTC.

This clonotype came up a few times. The chain has TRBV7-9 and TRBJ2-7, with 8 bases aligning to TRBD1. This CDR3 has 14 amino acids. The V and J ends lost 3 bases and 7 bases, in that order; junction bases with no gene match: 8. Germline V gene sequence: CDR1 SEHNR, CDR2 FQNEAQ (reference sequence). The DNA of the CDR3 is TGTGCCAGCAGCTTGGCGCCCGGGACAGGAGAGCAGTACTTC. Encoded protein: CASSLAPGTGEQYF.

The V call is TRBV25-1, the J call TRBJ2-7, with D perhaps TRBD2 (6 bases). The V gene lost 3 bases and the J gene lost 0 bases, with 12 bases spanning the gap. CDR1 is MGHDK, CDR2 SYGVNS, per germline. The CDR3 has 15 amino acids. The CDR3 DNA reads TGTGCCAGCAGTGATCCAGGAGGGAACTCCTACGAGCAGTACTTC. This encodes CASSDPGGNSYEQYF.

The genes are TRBV6-1 and TRBJ2-7; 8 nucleotides align to TRBD1. J lost 1 base, V lost 2 bases, and 7 bases had no gene match. The CDR3 totals 16 residues. CDR1 and CDR2 from the germline V gene are MNHNS and SASEGT. CDR3 in DNA: TGTGCCAGCAGTGAACTGGACAGGGCTATTTCCTACGAGCAGTACTTC. It codes for CASSELDRAISYEQYF.

The sample holds a few counts of this clonotype. The rearrangement links TRBV12-3 or TRBV12-4 to TRBJ1-1; a weak D match, TRBD1 (6 bases). The CDR3 runs 16 residues. V was clipped by 3 bases and J by 8 bases, with 22 bases between them. This CDR3 is CASSLGGGWGHNEAFF. The CDR3 DNA reads TGTGCCAGCAGTTTGGGAGGGGGTTGGGGGCACAACGAAGCTTTCTTT.

This clonotype was counted ten times or more. The chain joins TRBV10-3 to TRBJ1-2, with D perhaps matching TRBD1 (5 bases). Trimming shortened V by 8 bases and J by 0 bases, and 13 bases separated the two germline ends. Looked up from germline, CDR1 is ENHRY and CDR2 is SYGVKD. This CDR3 comprises 14 residues. The CDR3 sequence is CAIGTDMANYGYTF. The CDR3 region has the DNA TGTGCCATCGGGACGGACATGGCTAACTATGGCTACACCTTC.

At least ten counts were recorded for this clonotype. V is TRBV9 and J is TRBJ1-1, with a weak D call TRBD1 (5 bases). CDR1 and CDR2 from the germline V gene are SGDLS and YYNGEE. The CDR3 spans 13 residues. Trimming took 5 bases from V and 3 from J, leaving 11 bases between them. CDR3 loop: CASSVVGDTEAFF. CDR3 bases: TGTGCCAGCAGTGTCGTGGGGGACACTGAAGCTTTCTTT.

The genes are TRBV7-2 and TRBJ1-4; 11 bases align to TRBD1. The germline gives CDR1 SGHTA, CDR2 FQGNSA. CDR3 length equals 14 residues. With V trimmed by 4 bases and J by 10 bases, 5 bases remained unmatched. CDR3 in DNA: TGTGCCAGCAGCTCGACCGGGACAGGGGGAAAACTGTTTTTT. Its protein product is CASSSTGTGGKLFF.